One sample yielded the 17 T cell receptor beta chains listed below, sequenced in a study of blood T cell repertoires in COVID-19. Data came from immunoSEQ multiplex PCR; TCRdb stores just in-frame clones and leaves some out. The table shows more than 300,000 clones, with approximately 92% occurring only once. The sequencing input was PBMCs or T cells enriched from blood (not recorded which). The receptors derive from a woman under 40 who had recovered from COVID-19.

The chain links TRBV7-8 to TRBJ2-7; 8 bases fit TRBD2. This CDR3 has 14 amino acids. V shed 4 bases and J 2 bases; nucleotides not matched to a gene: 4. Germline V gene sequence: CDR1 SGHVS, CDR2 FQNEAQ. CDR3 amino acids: CASSSGGQTYEQYF. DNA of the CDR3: TGTGCCAGCAGCTCGGGAGGGCAGACCTACGAGCAGTACTTC.

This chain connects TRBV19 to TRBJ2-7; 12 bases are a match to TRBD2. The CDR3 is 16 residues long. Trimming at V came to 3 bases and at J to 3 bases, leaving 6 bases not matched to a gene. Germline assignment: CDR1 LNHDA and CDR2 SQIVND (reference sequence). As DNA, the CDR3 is TGTGCCAGTAGTATGACTAGCGGGAGTATAATCTACGAGCAGTACTTC. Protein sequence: CASSMTSGSIIYEQYF.

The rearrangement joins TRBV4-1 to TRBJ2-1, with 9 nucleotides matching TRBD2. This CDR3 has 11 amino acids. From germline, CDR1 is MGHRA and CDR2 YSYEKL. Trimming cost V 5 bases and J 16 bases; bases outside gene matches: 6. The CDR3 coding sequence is TGCGCCAGCAGCTCAGCGGGAGGTCGCTTCTTC. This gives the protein CASSSAGGRFF.

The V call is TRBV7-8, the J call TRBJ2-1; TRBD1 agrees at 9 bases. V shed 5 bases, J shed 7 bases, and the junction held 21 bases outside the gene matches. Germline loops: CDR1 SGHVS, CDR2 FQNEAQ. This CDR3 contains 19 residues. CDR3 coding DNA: TGTGCCAGCAGCCGGACTGGGGGACAGGGCCTTCGCGTTGGGAATGAGCAGTTCTTC. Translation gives CASSRTGGQGLRVGNEQFF.

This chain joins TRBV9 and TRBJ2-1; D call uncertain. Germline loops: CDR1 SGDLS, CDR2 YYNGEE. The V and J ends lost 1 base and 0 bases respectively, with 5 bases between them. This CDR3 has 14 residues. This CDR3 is CASSVMSSYNEQFF. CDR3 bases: TGTGCCAGCAGCGTAATGAGCTCCTACAATGAGCAGTTCTTC.

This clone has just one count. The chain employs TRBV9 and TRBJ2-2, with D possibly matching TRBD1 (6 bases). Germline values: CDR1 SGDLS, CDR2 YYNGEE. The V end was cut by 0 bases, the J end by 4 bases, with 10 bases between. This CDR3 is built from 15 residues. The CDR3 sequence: CASSVVQGSTGELFF. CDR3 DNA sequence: TGTGCCAGCAGCGTAGTCCAGGGGTCCACCGGGGAGCTGTTTTTT.

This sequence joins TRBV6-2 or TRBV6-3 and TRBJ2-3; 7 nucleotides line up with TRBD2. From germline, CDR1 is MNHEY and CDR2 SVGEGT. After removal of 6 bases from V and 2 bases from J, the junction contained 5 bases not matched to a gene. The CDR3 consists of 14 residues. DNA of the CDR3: TGTGCCAGCAGCCCCGGGACTAACACAGATACGCAGTATTTT. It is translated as CASSPGTNTDTQYF.

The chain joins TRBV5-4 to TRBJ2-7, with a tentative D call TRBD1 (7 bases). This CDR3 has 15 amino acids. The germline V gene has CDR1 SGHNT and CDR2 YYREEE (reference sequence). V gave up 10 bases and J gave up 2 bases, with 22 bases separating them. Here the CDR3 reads CAGGNGAGGTYEQYF. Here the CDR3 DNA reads TGTGCCGGAGGGAACGGGGCAGGGGGAACCTACGAGCAGTACTTC.

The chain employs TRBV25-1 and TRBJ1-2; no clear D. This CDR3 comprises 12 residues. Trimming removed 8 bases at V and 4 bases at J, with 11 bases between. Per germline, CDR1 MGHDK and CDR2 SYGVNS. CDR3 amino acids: CASRADSYGYTF. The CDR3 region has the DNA TGTGCCAGCCGAGCCGATTCCTATGGCTACACCTTC.

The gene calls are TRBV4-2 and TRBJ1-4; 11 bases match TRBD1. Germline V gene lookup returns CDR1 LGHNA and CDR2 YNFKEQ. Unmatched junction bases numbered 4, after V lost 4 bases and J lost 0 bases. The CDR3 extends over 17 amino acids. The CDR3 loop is CASSPGQGAATNEKLFF. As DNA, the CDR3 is TGTGCCAGCAGCCCCGGACAGGGGGCAGCAACTAATGAAAAACTGTTTTTT.

CDR3 bases: TGTGCCACCCGGACAGGGGGGACTAATGAAAAACTGTTTTTT. Its protein product is CATRTGGTNEKLFF. The V gene is TRBV28, the J gene TRBJ1-4; 10 nucleotides line up with TRBD1. Germline V lookup: CDR1 MDHEN, CDR2 SYDVKM. The junction had 4 bases not matched to a gene; V was cut back by 10 bases and J by 2 bases. This CDR3 has 14 amino acids.

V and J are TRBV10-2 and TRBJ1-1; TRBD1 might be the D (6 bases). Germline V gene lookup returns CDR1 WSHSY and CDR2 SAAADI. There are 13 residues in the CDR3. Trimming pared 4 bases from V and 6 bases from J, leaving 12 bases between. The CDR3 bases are TGCGCCAGCAGTGCAGGGGCCGGGGCTGAAGCTTTCTTT. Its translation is CASSAGAGAEAFF.

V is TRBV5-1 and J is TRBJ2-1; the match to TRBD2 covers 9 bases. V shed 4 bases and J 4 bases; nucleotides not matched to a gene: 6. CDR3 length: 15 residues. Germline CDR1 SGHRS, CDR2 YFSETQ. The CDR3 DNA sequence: TGCGCCAGCAGCCCCGGCAGCGGGGGGTACAATGAGCAGTTCTTC. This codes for CASSPGSGGYNEQFF.

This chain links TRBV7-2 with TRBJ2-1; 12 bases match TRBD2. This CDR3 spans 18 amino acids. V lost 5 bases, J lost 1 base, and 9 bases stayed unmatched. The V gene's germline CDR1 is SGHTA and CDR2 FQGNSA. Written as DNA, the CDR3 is TGTGCCAGCAGCATGCCACTAGCGGGAGGCGGTTCCTACAATGAGCAGTTCTTC. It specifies CASSMPLAGGGSYNEQFF.

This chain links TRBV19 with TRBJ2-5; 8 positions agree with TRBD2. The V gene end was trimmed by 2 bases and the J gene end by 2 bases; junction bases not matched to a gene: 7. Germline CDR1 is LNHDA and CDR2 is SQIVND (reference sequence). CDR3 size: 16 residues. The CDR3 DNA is TGTGCCAGTAGTATAACGGAGCGGGGGCTACAAGAGACCCAGTACTTC. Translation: CASSITERGLQETQYF. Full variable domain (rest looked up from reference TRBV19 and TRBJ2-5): DGGITQSPKYLFRKEGQNVTLSCEQNLNHDAMYWYRQDPGQGLRLIYYSQIVNDFQKGDIAEGYSVSREKKESFPLTVTSAQKNPTAFYLCASSITERGLQETQYFGPGTRLLVL.

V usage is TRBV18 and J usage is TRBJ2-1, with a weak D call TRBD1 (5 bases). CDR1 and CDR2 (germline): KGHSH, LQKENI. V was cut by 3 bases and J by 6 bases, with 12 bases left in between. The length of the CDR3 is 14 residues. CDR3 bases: TGTGCCAGCTCACCCAACTTAGGGGCCAATGAGCAGTTCTTC. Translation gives CASSPNLGANEQFF.

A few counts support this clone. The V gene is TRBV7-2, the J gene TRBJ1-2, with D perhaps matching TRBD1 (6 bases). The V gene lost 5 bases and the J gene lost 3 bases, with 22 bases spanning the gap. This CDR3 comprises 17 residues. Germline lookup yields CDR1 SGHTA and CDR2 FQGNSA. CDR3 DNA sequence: TGTGCCAGCAGCCAACGTATACAGGGACGACCCTACTATGGCTACACCTTC. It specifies CASSQRIQGRPYYGYTF.